The following is a T cell receptor beta chain sequence with its context. What it binds is unknown. Trimming took off 4 bases at V and 4 bases at J, with 17 bases between the two ends. CDR3 length: 15 residues. Germline V lookup: CDR1 SGHRS, CDR2 YFSETQ. The data derive from a study of T cell responses to AZD1222 COVID-19 vaccine. General study results and limits: Donors were mostly white British, more females; clonal diversity possibly underestimated. After two AZD1222 doses, spike-specific TCR breadth and depth rose versus day 0. Across the whole spike, CD4 TCRs peaked at regions 160-218 and 743-854.

TCRdb keeps only in-frame clones here, not all; method: immunoSEQ multiplex PCR. The table has 95,000 to 150,000 clones, more than 70% seen once. Sample: peripheral blood, taken on day 0 of AZD1222 vaccination. The V call is TRBV5-1, the J call TRBJ1-2; no firm D call. The TCR originated in an adult in good health. The CDR3 bases are TGCGCCAGCAGCGCTGCCGGGAGGGAGGGCTATGGCTACACCTTC. Amino acids: CASSAAGREGYGYTF.